This entry is about one TCR beta chain. These data belong to a study of Ad26.COV2.S vaccination and SARS-CoV-2 variants. Germline V gene data show CDR1 as LNHDA and CDR2 as SQIVND (reference sequence). The CDR3 spans 21 residues. V lost 5 bases and J lost 2; bases outside the gene matches: 21. Sample treatment: about 20 received Ad26.COV2.S at low or high dose, single or two shots; roughly five received placebo; per-sample allocation not given. Samples were taken on day 63 after the first vaccine or placebo injection. Built on an Ad26 vector, the vaccine expressed Wuhan-strain SARS-CoV-2 spike. Sequenced by immunoSEQ multiplex PCR; TCRdb stores in-frame clones only, minus some. This table holds a few hundred thousand clones, more than 75% found once.

The chain uses TRBV19 and TRBJ1-5; 10 positions match TRBD1. This sample comprised peripheral blood, obtained in a trial of Ad26.COV2.S vaccine versus placebo. This receptor was obtained from a person between 18 and 60 years old who received the Ad26.COV2.S COVID-19 vaccine or a placebo. The CDR3 DNA sequence: TGTGCCAGTAGTGCGGGCTGGGGGACAGGGGTTGTTTATCACGGCAATCAGCCCCAGCATTTT. Amino acid sequence: CASSAGWGTGVVYHGNQPQHF. Complete variable domain (other parts from reference TRBV19 and TRBJ1-5): DGGITQSPKYLFRKEGQNVTLSCEQNLNHDAMYWYRQDPGQGLRLIYYSQIVNDFQKGDIAEGYSVSREKKESFPLTVTSAQKNPTAFYLCASSAGWGTGVVYHGNQPQHFGDGTRLSIL.